This T cell receptor (beta chain) was identified in a study of graft-versus-host responses after intestinal transplantation. Overall study findings and caveats: GvH clones appeared in recipient marrow, some first in ileum or blood.

Profiled with immunoSEQ multiplex PCR; TCRdb holds only in-frame clones, not every one. The sample carries 30,000 to 50,000 clones, roughly 96% recorded once. This CDR3 has 15 residues. The J segment lost 3 bases and the V segment lost 1 base, leaving 2 bases of the junction unmatched. Looked up from germline, CDR1 is SGHVS and CDR2 is FNYEAQ. Of note for this clone: Its matching antigen is unknown.

The chain links TRBV7-6 to TRBJ2-1; 8 nucleotides line up with TRBD2. The source is a human donor who was the organ donor for an intestinal transplant. The sample here was unstimulated CD8+ T cells sorted from spleen or lymph node cells, taken before transplant. The CDR3 coding sequence is TGTGCCAGCAGCTTAGGCGGGGGGTTCTACAATGAGCAGTTCTTC. This encodes CASSLGGGFYNEQFF.